This entry concerns a single T cell receptor (beta chain). The data were taken from a study of human T cells and chemical hapten exposure. Background on the study: Throughout the approximately 25-week study, diphenylcyclopropenone was applied weekly to the patients' scalps. Mostly female patients had alopecia areata, totalis or universalis.

TCRdb reprocessed the RACE reads via MiXCR and lists one record per CDR3 protein. The sample records some 200,000 distinct CDR3 sequences, about a fifth being singletons. Germline values: CDR1 SGHDT, CDR2 YYEEEE. The CDR3 extends over 14 amino acids. Trimming took 4 bases from V and 3 from J, leaving 13 bases between them. As for time point: patch test 1, 2 weeks after DPC sensitization. Treatment specified: therapeutic diphenylcyclopropenone sensitization with weekly scalp DPC. The genes are TRBV5-6 and TRBJ1-2; D remains unclear. The sequence was collected from a woman aged 45-60 years with alopecia areata. Some clones in this sample may be carry-over from other donors' samples. This specimen was whole blood, taken in connection with sensitization to the hapten diphenylcyclopropenone (DPC). Written as DNA, the CDR3 is TGTGCCAGCAGCGGGGAAGGGATTGACTATGGCTACACCTTC. This encodes CASSGEGIDYGYTF. The full variable domain, rest sourced from reference TRBV5-6 and TRBJ1-2, is DAGVTQSPTHLIKTRGQQVTLRCSPKSGHDTVSWYQQALGQGPQFIFQYYEEEERQRGNFPDRFSGHQFPNYSSELNVNALLLGDSALYLCASSGEGIDYGYTFGSGTRLTVV.